The 16 T cell receptor beta chains below come from one sample, sequenced in a study of control samples from healthy donors and cancer patients. Generated by immunoSEQ multiplex PCR, the TCRdb table keeps only in-frame clones and is missing some. Here the sample spans about 120,000 clones, roughly 87% being singletons. The specimen sequenced was blood. These receptors originate from a man aged 18 to 29 in good health.

The chain combines TRBV5-1 with TRBJ1-1; D is ambiguous. The CDR3 contains 14 residues. Germline CDR1 reads SGHRS; CDR2 reads YFSETQ. V was trimmed by 4 bases and J by 0 bases, leaving 10 bases between them. CDR3 amino acids: CASSLLPLNTEAFF. The CDR3 nucleotides read TGCGCCAGCAGCCTCCTTCCACTGAACACTGAAGCTTTCTTT.

The rearrangement joins TRBV5-4 to TRBJ2-1; no definite D call. Trimming left V 1 base short and J 10 bases short, with 12 bases between. CDR1 SGHNT and CDR2 YYREEE come from the germline V gene (reference sequence). The CDR3 contains 13 residues. CDR3 amino acids: CASSLSDHGEQFF. CDR3 sequence (DNA): TGTGCCAGCAGCTTGAGTGACCATGGGGAGCAGTTCTTC.

The rearrangement links TRBV19 to TRBJ1-5; D ambiguous. This CDR3 has 15 amino acids. The V gene lost 10 bases and the J gene lost 0 bases, with 16 bases spanning the gap. In germline, CDR1 is LNHDA, CDR2 SQIVND (reference sequence). CDR3 coding DNA: TGTGCCACCAACCAACGGAGTAATAGCAATCAGCCCCAGCATTTT. Translation: CATNQRSNSNQPQHF.

The chain employs TRBV5-1 and TRBJ1-1; the match to TRBD1 covers 8 bases. There are 14 residues in the CDR3. Germline V CDR1 and CDR2: SGHRS, YFSETQ. The V and J ends lost 4 bases and 5 bases, in that order; junction bases with no gene match: 7. The CDR3, as DNA: TGCGCCAGCAGCGCGCAGGGGGCTGAAACTGAAGCTTTCTTT. It yields the protein CASSAQGAETEAFF. Based on the CDR3 plus reference TRBV5-1 and TRBJ1-1, the full variable domain is KAGVTQTPRYLIKTRGQQVTLSCSPISGHRSVSWYQQTPGQGLQFLFEYFSETQRNKGNFPGRFSGRQFSNSRSEMNVSTLELGDSALYLCASSAQGAETEAFFGQGTRLTVV.

V gene TRBV7-3 combines with J gene TRBJ2-7, with D unresolved. Per germline, CDR1 SGHTA and CDR2 FQGTGA. CDR3 length equals 13 residues. V was cut by 4 bases and J by 1 base, with 8 bases left in between. The CDR3 region is CASSSSGSYEQYF. CDR3 DNA: TGTGCCAGCAGCTCCAGTGGTTCCTACGAGCAGTACTTC.

V usage is TRBV30 and J usage is TRBJ2-2; TRBD2 aligns across 7 bases. The CDR3 totals 14 residues. The V segment lost 1 base and the J segment 4 bases; nucleotides outside the gene matches: 3. CDR1 GTSNPN and CDR2 SVGIG come from the germline V gene (reference sequence). CDR3 region: CAWSGGGGTGELFF. The CDR3 DNA is TGTGCCTGGAGTGGGGGGGGAGGCACCGGGGAGCTGTTTTTT.

This chain uses TRBV28 with TRBJ2-5, with D maybe TRBD2 (6 bases). The CDR3 covers 14 residues. Germline CDR1 MDHEN, CDR2 SYDVKM. The V end lost 4 bases, the J end lost 5 bases, and 14 bases lay between the germline ends. The DNA for the CDR3 is TGTGCCAGCAGTTACTCGGGAGTTCGGGAGACCCAGTACTTC. Its translation: CASSYSGVRETQYF.

V usage is TRBV7-6 and J usage is TRBJ1-5; TRBD1 is a possible D gene (5 bases). The CDR3 is 17 residues long. The V gene's germline CDR1 is SGHVS and CDR2 FNYEAQ. The V gene lost 5 bases and the J gene lost 0 bases, with 17 bases spanning the gap. The CDR3 region has the DNA TGTGCCAGCAGCCCCGAGGGGACCCTTCTTAGCAATCAGCCCCAGCATTTT. It encodes CASSPEGTLLSNQPQHF. The complete variable domain, with remaining parts taken from reference TRBV7-6 and TRBJ1-5, reads GAGVSQSPRYKVTKRGQDVALRCDPISGHVSLYWYRQALGQGPEFLTYFNYEAQQDKSGLPNDRFSAERPEGSISTLTIQRTEQRDSAMYRCASSPEGTLLSNQPQHFGDGTRLSIL.

V gene TRBV6-4 combines with J gene TRBJ2-3; the D is unclear. Germline lookup yields CDR1 MRHNA and CDR2 SNTAGT. V shed 3 bases and J shed 2 bases, with 9 bases lying between them. This CDR3 is 14 amino acids long. This CDR3 is CASSEWTNTDTQYF. CDR3 DNA sequence: TGTGCCAGCAGTGAATGGACGAACACAGATACGCAGTATTTT.

The gene calls are TRBV2 and TRBJ1-2; possibly TRBD1 for D (6 bases). CDR3 length: 15 amino acids. CDR1 and CDR2 (germline): SNHLY, FYNNEI. The V gene lost 5 bases and the J gene lost 4 bases, with 17 bases spanning the gap. CDR3 sequence: CASSFPGGYSYGYTF. CDR3 sequence (DNA): TGTGCCAGCAGTTTCCCGGGGGGCTATAGCTATGGCTACACCTTC.

The chain is built from TRBV10-2 and TRBJ2-1; D unclear. The CDR3 is made up of 14 amino acids. Germline V lookup: CDR1 WSHSY, CDR2 SAAADI. Trimming shortened V by 0 bases and J by 8 bases, and 11 bases separated the two germline ends. The CDR3 loop is CASSESKTSDEQFF. The CDR3 DNA follows: TGCGCCAGCAGTGAGTCGAAGACATCGGATGAGCAGTTCTTC.

This sequence joins TRBV6-5 and TRBJ2-2; 7 bases fit TRBD2. CDR1 is MNHEY, CDR2 SVGAGI, per germline. After removal of 6 bases from V and 4 bases from J, the junction contained 8 bases not matched to a gene. There are 15 residues in the CDR3. Here the CDR3 DNA reads TGTGCCAGCAGAGATGGCGGGAGATCCACCGGGGAGCTGTTTTTT. Translating gives CASRDGGRSTGELFF.

V and J are TRBV6-4 and TRBJ1-5; D not resolved. Germline lookup yields CDR1 MRHNA and CDR2 SNTAGT. Trimming pared 2 bases from V and 2 bases from J, leaving 7 bases between. The CDR3 length is 14 residues. The DNA for the CDR3 is TGTGCCAGCAGTGACATCGGGGGCAATCAGCCCCAGCATTTT. It is translated as CASSDIGGNQPQHF.

The genes are TRBV28 and TRBJ2-3; no reliable D call. CDR3 size: 16 residues. V gave up 5 bases and J gave up 2 bases, with 17 bases separating them. CDR1 and CDR2 from the germline V gene are MDHEN and SYDVKM. The CDR3 spells CASSPPGARTTDTQYF. The CDR3, as DNA: TGTGCCAGCAGTCCTCCTGGAGCCAGAACCACAGATACGCAGTATTTT. The full variable domain, with the rest looked up from reference TRBV28 and TRBJ2-3, is DVKVTQSSRYLVKRTGEKVFLECVQDMDHENMFWYRQDPGLGLRLIYFSYDVKMKEKGDIPEGYSVSREKKERFSLILESASTNQTSMYLCASSPPGARTTDTQYFGPGTRLTVL.

This chain uses TRBV7-9 with TRBJ2-3; D gene ambiguous. This CDR3 has 16 amino acids. The V gene's germline CDR1 is SEHNR and CDR2 FQNEAQ (reference sequence). V was shortened by 0 bases and J by 0 bases, with 10 bases between the two germline ends. Here the CDR3 reads CASSLALGSSTDTQYF. CDR3 DNA: TGTGCCAGCAGCTTAGCGTTGGGGTCTAGCACAGATACGCAGTATTTT.

V is TRBV7-9 and J is TRBJ2-1, with TRBD2 matching over 7 bases. Unmatched junction bases numbered 10, after V lost 0 bases and J lost 8 bases. The CDR3 is made up of 16 amino acids. In germline, CDR1 is SEHNR, CDR2 FQNEAQ (reference sequence). CDR3 protein: CASSLAGGSGSDEQFF. The CDR3 coding sequence is TGTGCCAGCAGCTTAGCGGGGGGGAGCGGTTCTGATGAGCAGTTCTTC.